The clone carrying this T cell receptor beta chain was detected many times. Antigen unknown. Other DNA sequences in this specimen translate into the identical CDR3. The data originate from a study of CD8+ T cells in alopecia areata. Study-wide findings and caveats: Researchers report lesional scalp, most notably alopecia totalis/universalis, outstripped normal scalp in clonality.

Treatment indicated: oral pan-JAK inhibitor, 5-10 mg twice daily. Investigators sorted PBMCs to obtain both CD4+ and CD8+ T cells. Reverse transcribed after extraction, RNA yielded cDNA as the sequencing template. Repertoires were generated with immunoSEQ multiplex PCR, while TCRdb's copy carries only in-frame clones and drops some. Here the sample spans around 270,000 clones, 55% to 70% being singletons. This TCR derives from a human donor with alopecia areata. This sample comprised CD4+ T cells sorted from blood, obtained at week 24, from a patient treated with tofacitinib.

CDR3 coding DNA: TGTGCCAGCTCACCAGGGGAGACCCAGTACTTC. It yields the protein CASSPGETQYF. The chain joins TRBV18 to TRBJ2-5, with unresolved D. The CDR3 sequence is 11 residues long. CDR1 is KGHSH and CDR2 is LQKENI in the germline V gene. V lost 2 bases and J lost 5, with 3 bases in between.